The rows below give T cell receptor beta chains drawn from one sample of a study of Graves' ophthalmopathy and Graves' hyperthyroidism. Each CDR3 protein is one row after TCRdb ran MiXCR on the multiplex PCR reads. The sample lists about 390,000 distinct CDR3 sequences, approximately 18% seen once, with 2.4% in the top ten. Specimen: peripheral blood. The receptors were gathered from an adult woman with stable Graves' hyperthyroidism. The CDR3 runs from the conserved cysteine through the conserved F or W. D genes are given only for firm matches. Clone size is given for some rows only: seen once, a few or many times, or a class if the clone is expanded.

d_gene,v_gene,abundance,j_gene,CDR3nt,CDR3aa
-,TRBV5-1,-,TRBJ1-1,TGCGCCAGCAGCTTCCAGGACAGCGACACTGAAGCTTTCTTT,CASSFQDSDTEAFF
TRBD1,TRBV5-1,once,TRBJ1-5,TGCGCCAGCAGCTTGGAAGGACAGGGATATCAGCCCCAGCATTTT,CASSLEGQGYQPQHF
-,TRBV11-2,many,TRBJ2-7,TGTGCCAGCAGCTACTACGTAGCCTACGAGCAGTACTTC,CASSYYVAYEQYF
-,TRBV9,many,TRBJ1-6,TGTGCCAGCAGCGCGGACGGTGGGGTAATATATTCACCCCTCCACTTT,CASSADGGVIYSPLHF
-,TRBV5-1,many,TRBJ2-4,TGCGCCAGCAGCTCAGGAGGCTGGGACAAAAACATTCAGTACTTC,CASSSGGWDKNIQYF
TRBD1,TRBV6-5,many,TRBJ1-2,TGTGCCAGCAGGGGACAGGGAACTAACTATGGCTACACCTTC,CASRGQGTNYGYTF
-,TRBV4-1,few,TRBJ1-1,TGCGCCAGCAGCCCTTCTTTCAATTTCGGCGGCCACACTGAAGCTTTCTTT,CASSPSFNFGGHTEAFF
TRBD2,TRBV6-2/TRBV6-3,many,TRBJ2-2,TGTGCCAGCAGTTACTACCCCTCCATTCGGACTAGGGTCATCGGGGAGCTGTTTTTT,CASSYYPSIRTRVIGELFF
TRBD1,TRBV5-6,many,TRBJ1-2,TGTGCCAGCAGCTCGCAGGGGGTCAGCTACACCTTC,CASSSQGVSYTF
TRBD1,TRBV15,many,TRBJ2-2,TGTGCCACCAGGAGGACAGGACGGGACACCGGGGAGCTGTTTTTT,CATRRTGRDTGELFF
-,TRBV6-5,many,TRBJ1-1,TGTGCCAGCAGTTACTCTATAGGCACGAACACTGAAGCTTTCTTT,CASSYSIGTNTEAFF
-,TRBV30,many,TRBJ1-2,TGTGCCTGGAGTGTAAAGGGCGGGATCGGCTACACCTTC,CAWSVKGGIGYTF
TRBD2,TRBV11-2,-,TRBJ2-7,TGTGCCAGCAGCTTATTGATGGGCGGGAGAGGACCGGTCGAGCAGTACTTC,CASSLLMGGRGPVEQYF
-,TRBV14,many,TRBJ2-7,TGTGCCAGCAGCCAAGTCCCGGGTCTCTACGAGCAGTACTTC,CASSQVPGLYEQYF
-,TRBV7-8,few,TRBJ1-2,TGTGCCAGCAGCTTAGGCCCGTGGGGCCGCTATGGCTACACCTTC,CASSLGPWGRYGYTF
-,TRBV4-3,-,TRBJ2-2,TGCGCCAGCAGCCAAGATCGGGTACCGCCCGGGGAGCTGTTTTTT,CASSQDRVPPGELFF